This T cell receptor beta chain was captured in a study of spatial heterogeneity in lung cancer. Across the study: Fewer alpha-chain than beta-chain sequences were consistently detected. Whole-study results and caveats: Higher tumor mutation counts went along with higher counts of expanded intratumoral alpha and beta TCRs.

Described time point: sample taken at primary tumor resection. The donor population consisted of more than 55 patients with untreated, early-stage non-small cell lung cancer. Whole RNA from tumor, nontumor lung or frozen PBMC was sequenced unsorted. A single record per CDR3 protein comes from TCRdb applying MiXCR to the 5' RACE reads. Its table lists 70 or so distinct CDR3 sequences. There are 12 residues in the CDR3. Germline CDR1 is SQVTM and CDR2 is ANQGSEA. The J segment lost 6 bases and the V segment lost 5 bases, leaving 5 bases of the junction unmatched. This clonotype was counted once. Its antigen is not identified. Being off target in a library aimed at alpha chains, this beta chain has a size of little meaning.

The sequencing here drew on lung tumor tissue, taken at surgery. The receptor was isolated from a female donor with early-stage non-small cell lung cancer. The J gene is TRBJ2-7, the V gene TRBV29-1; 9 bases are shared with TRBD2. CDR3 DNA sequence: TGCAGCGTTAGCGGGAGGCCTCCCGAGCAGTACTTC. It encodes CSVSGRPPEQYF.